The source of this TCR beta chain is a study of cytomegalovirus exposure and HLA in healthy donors (dated by TCRdb to about 2017). Some background on the complete study: An earlier analysis of approximately 640 of the donors reported about 250 Gb of sequence data and some 120 million unique TCR beta sequences from about 179 million T cells. In the later analysis, no new phenotypic data were used to find candidate immune exposures; instead, reliance was placed on TCR beta sequences and their occurrence across donors. The study was designed to test whether signatures of past pathogen exposure could be identified by cataloging public T cell receptors. A later analysis re-analyzed previously published TCR beta repertoires from roughly 630 donors and added high-resolution HLA genotyping to study TCR occurrence patterns. Of the roughly 400 genotyped donors, 75% to 85% were placed in the genetic ancestry cluster associated with self-reported Caucasian donors. An early release covering some 640 HLA-typed donors comprised about 320 gigabases of sequencing data and 65 million to 100 million unique TCR sequences. Both class I and class II loci were covered by HLA typing, at four-digit resolution. A separate validation cohort of some 130 different subjects was used in addition to the roughly 700-subject first cohort. Donor age, sex, ethnicity and CMV serostatus were compiled alongside the repertoire data. A few DR-DQ haplotypes were treated as single units for association and clustering because of strong linkage in the cohort. Typing coverage differed by locus: A, B, C, DRB1 and DQB1 were typed in roughly 629-640 donors, DQA1 in around 500, DPA1 in some 570, and DPB1 in 400 to 490. Among about 370 genotyped donors of the cohort, an average of approximately 220,000 unique TCR beta nucleotide sequences was sequenced per donor, of which approximately 19% were non-productive. To predict cytomegalovirus infection status, the study combined high-throughput TCR immunosequencing, statistical association of individual TCRs with disease status, and machine learning. An earlier analysis of some 500 of the donors applied high-throughput TCR beta sequencing to assess whether each TCR beta V gene segment acted as functional or pseudogenic. A later genetic analysis took genome-wide SNP genotypes for about 60% of the roughly 670 donors and used that subset as a discovery cohort. The study used immunosequencing to profile the T cell repertoires of approximately 640 subjects and linked those repertoires to cytomegalovirus serostatus. Every repertoire in the discovery cohort had been generated on one and the same sequencing platform.

The cohort consisted of approximately 690 healthy bone marrow donors. At the time of sampling, every cohort member was nominally healthy, though immune exposures that went unrecorded were likely present. The donor tested CMV seropositive, placing the donor among the 289 seropositive members of the cohort. A peripheral blood sample was provided by each donor, and peripheral blood mononuclear cells were used for TCR beta sequencing. The Qiagen DNeasy Blood Extraction Kit was used to extract genomic DNA from the blood cell samples. At the junction V is shortened by 4 bases and J by 2 bases, with 12 bases in between. CDR1 and CDR2 were assigned from the germline V gene as SQVTM and ANQGSEA. Measured from the cysteine to the phenylalanine, the CDR3 is 13 residues long. Only CDR3 DNA is held: 39 bases, read in frame from base 1. Overall study outcomes, separate from this receptor: Only TCR beta chains were sequenced in this cohort, and the absence of alpha or paired-chain data limited detectable features. Roughly uniform sequencing depth across donors was assumed in presence/absence analyses, although this assumption may not hold. Because HLA typing was missing for some donors at each locus, association tests included only the typed subset. Some 15 rarely observed V segments, including chromosome 9 orphons, were excluded from the earlier analysis of approximately 500 of the donors because counts were too low. In a later analysis, TCR association rates were found to vary across HLA loci, with the most associated TCRs seen for DRB1 alleles and the fewest for HLA-C alleles. In the study, about 150 TCR beta chains were listed as associated with cytomegalovirus. In an earlier analysis of approximately 590 of the donors, most TCR beta V segments appeared in productive rearrangements about 87% or about 30% of the time, broadly matching IMGT annotations. Most TCR sequences were observed very rarely across donors, whereas some public TCRs were present in many individuals. A further reported finding was that TCR beta sequences accurately predicted the HLA-A and HLA-B alleles for most subjects in the first cohort. The 87-base-pair reads could not distinguish some IMGT-functional V segments, including TRBV6-2 and TRBV6-3, so those segments were excluded. Compared with the approximately 710-donor mean, donors in an Asian-associated ancestry cluster had fewer N-insertions in productive TCRs, according to a later genetic analysis. A later analysis reported that several top co-occurrence clusters appeared linked to parvovirus B19, influenza, CMV and Epstein-Barr virus. Three of the identified cytomegalovirus-associated TCR beta chains were confirmed in vitro to be specific for cytomegalovirus antigens. Specific HLA alleles were associated with 15,000 to 20,000 TCR beta sequences at a false discovery rate of 0.05 in a later analysis. Strong co-occurrence of HLA alleles, especially DR and DQ, made assigning TCR associations to individual alleles difficult. V-gene and J-gene trimming of TCR beta chains was associated with a missense DCLRE1C variant in a later genetic analysis, and the association was replicated in an independent cohort. The classifier was reported to diagnose cytomegalovirus status with high specificity and sensitivity in both the original cohort and the validation cohort. Linkage disequilibrium might explain the correlated functional status among segregating V segments, but an unknown experimental factor could not be ruled out. According to a later analysis, most CMV-associated TCR beta chains appeared to be HLA-restricted, and the HLA associations seemed to be driven largely by CMV exposure. The authors suggested that the approach could potentially be generalized to other disease states and immunological phenotypes. A group of highly shared sequence variants was considered likely to be a technical artifact of the sequencing pipeline. In a later analysis, HLA-associated TCR beta chains were found to be more clonally expanded and to have lower generation probabilities than equally common non-associated chains. For the cohort, immune exposure information was limited to CMV serostatus.

The library was generated by the immunoSEQ multiplex PCR assay. For the multiplex PCR, a mixture combining 60 forward primers for TCR Vbeta segments and 13 reverse primers for TCR Jbeta segments was used. The CDR3 region of rearranged TCR beta genes was amplified from genomic DNA with a multiplex PCR assay. The Illumina HiSeq System was used to sequence the amplified TCR beta libraries as 87-base-pair reads. The study's processing was this. A later analysis counted tens of millions of unique TCR beta chains across the 666 repertoires, and approximately 11 million of these chains were shared by at least two donors. A nearest-neighbor algorithm error-corrected the raw reads and collapsed the reads into unique sequences, merging closely related sequences to remove PCR and sequencing errors. CDR3 sequences were aligned to IMGT reference sequences to assign V, D and J gene segments. For a sequence to be retained, a match of at least six nucleotides to both a V gene segment and a J gene segment was required. A rearrangement counted as productive if the CDR3 had no stop codons and remained in frame with V and J, and every other rearrangement counted as non-productive. Following IMGT convention, CDR3 was defined as the stretch from the second conserved V-encoded cysteine up to the conserved J-encoded phenylalanine. The earlier analysis of some 550 of the donors excluded any sequence lacking an unambiguous match to a single V gene segment. In an earlier analysis of approximately 590 of the donors, a V segment was called functional when productive rearrangements were above 56.7%, and segregating when the standard deviation between donors exceeded 5%. A statistical classification framework was built for diagnosing cytomegalovirus status from the catalog of TCR beta chain sequences. In a later analysis, TCR nucleotide sequences were compared against IMGT/GENE-DB human TR gene sequences so that V and J genes could be assigned. The TCRdist pipeline was used in a later analysis to assign CDR3 sequences and most-parsimonious VDJ recombination scenarios. In a later analysis, each TCR beta chain was defined by its CDR3 amino acid sequence together with its V-gene family, and reads without a unique V-gene family were excluded. As a way to deal with suspected cross-contamination and a sequencing artifact, a later analysis dropped approximately 570 nucleotide sequences that were highly shared and had low generation probability. In a later analysis, a clonal expansion index was calculated for each public chain from normalized within-repertoire ranks of inferred template counts. In a later analysis, generation probabilities were computed using a VDJ recombination model fitted to out-of-frame rearrangements, and the results were checked against IGoR. In a later analysis, hypergeometric tests were used to score TCR-TCR, TCR-HLA and TCR-CMV co-occurrence, with a repertoire-size bias correction applied to TCR pairs. A later analysis estimated false discovery rates by permuting HLA or CMV assignments 20 times. In a later analysis, co-occurring TCRs were grouped with DBSCAN, and TCRdist sequence similarity was added when clustering was performed within HLA-allele-positive subsets. Co-occurrence clustering excluded repertoires with fewer than 30,000 or more than 120,000 public chains, plus five with anomalous nucleotide sharing. The table comes from immuneACCESS by way of TCRdb, which keeps in-frame sequences with V and J called. Part of the clones is missing from these tables; in studies checked, under half for an unresolved V gene and the rest for unknown reasons. The D gene and trimming were derived from the DNA, and the V and J assignments and clone size from that table. Across this sample there are 30,000 or so clones, with about 60% seen only once. The ten largest clones add up to about 20% of the sample.

Worth noting for this clone: Its recognized antigen is unknown. Per-nucleotide qualities are absent, and no much larger clonotype sits a single base away.

Recombination linked TRBV29-1 to TRBJ2-7; the D region possibly corresponds to TRBD2 (6 bases align). The origin of this receptor is a man aged 45 to 65 in good health and CMV-seropositive. The sequenced sample consisted of PBMCs. The nucleotide sequence is TGCAGCGTTGGGGACTCCGCTGCCTACGAGCAGTACTTC. It translates to CSVGDSAAYEQYF.